These T cell receptor beta chains were read from a single sample in a study of blood T cell repertoires in COVID-19. Sequencing was performed with immunoSEQ multiplex PCR; in TCRdb, only in-frame clones are kept and a portion is missing. Among around 180,000 clones, 86% were seen once, and the ten largest hold 20%. The sequencing input was peripheral blood. The receptors stem from a man in his 70s with active or convalescent COVID-19. Both conserved end residues are part of each CDR3. The D gene is left open where the match is weak. The listing skips clone size in some rows; elsewhere it reads once, few, many or a size class.

clone size: -
J gene: TRBJ2-6
D gene: -
V gene: TRBV4-1
CDR3 protein: CASSQDVVSGANVLTF
CDR3 DNA: TGCGCCAGCAGCCAAGATGTCGTTTCTGGGGCCAACGTCCTGACTTTC

clone size: -
J gene: TRBJ2-3
D gene: TRBD2
V gene: TRBV24-1
CDR3 protein: CATSERTSGRSTDTQYF
CDR3 DNA: TGTGCCACCAGTGAGAGGACTAGCGGGAGGAGTACAGATACGCAGTATTTT

clone size: -
J gene: TRBJ2-7
D gene: TRBD2
V gene: TRBV29-1
CDR3 protein: CSVELAGVYEQYF
CDR3 DNA: TGCAGCGTTGAACTAGCGGGAGTCTACGAGCAGTACTTC

clone size: -
J gene: TRBJ1-2
D gene: TRBD1
V gene: TRBV5-5
CDR3 protein: CASSKTGFGSGYTF
CDR3 DNA: TGTGCCAGCAGCAAGACAGGGTTTGGCTCTGGCTACACCTTC

clone size: few
J gene: TRBJ1-4
D gene: TRBD1
V gene: TRBV6-5
CDR3 protein: CASRGQGAGEKLFF
CDR3 DNA: TGTGCCAGCAGAGGACAGGGGGCAGGGGAAAAACTGTTTTTT

clone size: once
J gene: TRBJ1-5
D gene: TRBD1
V gene: TRBV18
CDR3 protein: CASSLTGTGGSNQPQHF
CDR3 DNA: TGTGCCAGCTCACTAACCGGGACAGGGGGGAGCAATCAGCCCCAGCATTTT

clone size: -
J gene: TRBJ1-1
D gene: -
V gene: TRBV5-1
CDR3 protein: CASSFHGGTEAFF
CDR3 DNA: TGCGCCAGCAGCTTTCACGGGGGGACTGAAGCTTTCTTT

clone size: -
J gene: TRBJ2-7
D gene: TRBD1
V gene: TRBV7-2
CDR3 protein: CASSADRHSYEQYF
CDR3 DNA: TGTGCCAGCAGCGCGGACAGGCACTCCTACGAGCAGTACTTC

clone size: -
J gene: TRBJ2-1
D gene: -
V gene: TRBV10-3
CDR3 protein: CAISEVNGPEQFF
CDR3 DNA: TGTGCCATCAGTGAGGTAAATGGGCCTGAGCAGTTCTTC

clone size: -
J gene: TRBJ2-1
D gene: -
V gene: TRBV11-3
CDR3 protein: CASSPDSSSYNEQFF
CDR3 DNA: TGTGCCAGCAGCCCGGACAGCAGCTCCTACAATGAGCAGTTCTTC

clone size: once
J gene: TRBJ1-1
D gene: -
V gene: TRBV7-9
CDR3 protein: CASSFRREGDTEAFF
CDR3 DNA: TGTGCCAGCAGCTTCCGAAGGGAGGGGGACACTGAAGCTTTCTTT

clone size: -
J gene: TRBJ2-5
D gene: TRBD1
V gene: TRBV14
CDR3 protein: CASSQGDRVRETQYF
CDR3 DNA: TGTGCCAGCAGCCAAGGGGACAGGGTCCGGGAGACCCAGTACTTC

clone size: -
J gene: TRBJ2-3
D gene: -
V gene: TRBV11-3
CDR3 protein: CASSQRSFYTDTQYF
CDR3 DNA: TGTGCCAGCAGCCAACGGAGTTTTTACACAGATACGCAGTATTTT

clone size: -
J gene: TRBJ2-7
D gene: TRBD2
V gene: TRBV11-2
CDR3 protein: CASSLEASGDSYEQYF
CDR3 DNA: TGTGCCAGCAGCTTAGAGGCTAGCGGGGACTCCTACGAGCAGTACTTC

clone size: -
J gene: TRBJ2-6
D gene: -
V gene: TRBV9
CDR3 protein: CASSVTVSGANVLTF
CDR3 DNA: TGTGCCAGCAGCGTGACAGTCTCTGGGGCCAACGTCCTGACTTTC

clone size: -
J gene: TRBJ1-5
D gene: TRBD1
V gene: TRBV15
CDR3 protein: CATSRDRLVNQPQHF
CDR3 DNA: TGTGCCACCAGCAGGGACAGGCTAGTCAATCAGCCCCAGCATTTT

clone size: -
J gene: TRBJ1-6
D gene: TRBD1
V gene: TRBV6-5
CDR3 protein: CATRGTGQNSPLHF
CDR3 DNA: TGTGCCACTAGGGGGACAGGTCAAAATTCACCCCTCCACTTT

clone size: few
J gene: TRBJ1-6
D gene: TRBD1
V gene: TRBV28
CDR3 protein: CASSSWTGSNSPLHF
CDR3 DNA: TGTGCCAGCAGTTCCTGGACAGGGAGTAATTCACCCCTCCACTTT

clone size: -
J gene: TRBJ1-2
D gene: -
V gene: TRBV14
CDR3 protein: CASSQGSLYGYTF
CDR3 DNA: TGTGCCAGCAGCCAAGGTTCTCTTTATGGCTACACCTTC

clone size: -
J gene: TRBJ1-4
D gene: -
V gene: TRBV29-1
CDR3 protein: CSVPGTGKLFF
CDR3 DNA: TGCAGCGTTCCCGGTACGGGGAAACTGTTTTTT

clone size: -
J gene: TRBJ1-1
D gene: -
V gene: TRBV19
CDR3 protein: CASSTHRDGDTEAFF
CDR3 DNA: TGTGCCAGTAGTACCCACAGGGATGGAGATACTGAAGCTTTCTTT

clone size: once
J gene: TRBJ2-5
D gene: -
V gene: TRBV2
CDR3 protein: CASSVRSYETQYF
CDR3 DNA: TGTGCCAGCAGTGTACGGAGCTATGAGACCCAGTACTTC

clone size: -
J gene: TRBJ2-7
D gene: TRBD1
V gene: TRBV4-3
CDR3 protein: CASSQLGQGVYEQYF
CDR3 DNA: TGCGCCAGCAGCCAACTTGGACAGGGGGTCTACGAGCAGTACTTC

clone size: -
J gene: TRBJ2-6
D gene: -
V gene: TRBV7-2
CDR3 protein: CASSLSAGAGANVLTF
CDR3 DNA: TGTGCCAGCAGCTTAAGTGCAGGGGCTGGGGCCAACGTCCTGACTTTC

clone size: -
J gene: TRBJ2-1
D gene: -
V gene: TRBV19
CDR3 protein: CASSIVADRRDNEQFF
CDR3 DNA: TGTGCCAGTAGTATAGTGGCAGATAGGAGGGACAATGAGCAGTTCTTC

clone size: -
J gene: TRBJ1-6
D gene: -
V gene: TRBV2
CDR3 protein: CASSARQLYNSPLHF
CDR3 DNA: TGTGCCAGCAGTGCGAGACAGCTCTATAATTCACCCCTCCACTTT

clone size: -
J gene: TRBJ1-2
D gene: TRBD1
V gene: TRBV28
CDR3 protein: CASSLGTGLGYTF
CDR3 DNA: TGTGCCAGCAGTTTAGGGACAGGGTTAGGCTACACCTTC

clone size: -
J gene: TRBJ1-2
D gene: -
V gene: TRBV19
CDR3 protein: CASNPKGYGYTF
CDR3 DNA: TGTGCCAGTAATCCCAAGGGGTATGGCTACACCTTC

clone size: -
J gene: TRBJ2-2
D gene: TRBD2
V gene: TRBV19
CDR3 protein: CASSTGLAGSTGELFF
CDR3 DNA: TGTGCCAGTAGTACCGGACTAGCCGGGAGTACCGGGGAGCTGTTTTTT

clone size: -
J gene: TRBJ1-5
D gene: TRBD1
V gene: TRBV3-1/TRBV3-2
CDR3 protein: CASSQGTGRTNQPQHF
CDR3 DNA: TGTGCCAGCAGCCAGGGGACAGGGAGGACCAATCAGCCCCAGCATTTT

clone size: -
J gene: TRBJ2-5
D gene: -
V gene: TRBV29-1
CDR3 protein: CSVEVGGAETQYF
CDR3 DNA: TGCAGCGTTGAAGTCGGCGGGGCGGAGACCCAGTACTTC

clone size: -
J gene: TRBJ2-2
D gene: TRBD2
V gene: TRBV15
CDR3 protein: CATSRPQVGGKTGELFF
CDR3 DNA: TGTGCCACCAGCAGACCGCAGGTGGGGGGGAAGACCGGGGAGCTGTTTTTT

clone size: -
J gene: TRBJ2-5
D gene: TRBD1
V gene: TRBV9
CDR3 protein: CASSIDRAETQYF
CDR3 DNA: TGTGCCAGCAGTATAGACAGGGCAGAGACCCAGTACTTC

clone size: once
J gene: TRBJ1-2
D gene: -
V gene: TRBV28
CDR3 protein: CASSLNRAWGYTF
CDR3 DNA: TGTGCCAGCAGCCTAAACAGGGCTTGGGGCTACACCTTC

clone size: -
J gene: TRBJ2-7
D gene: TRBD2
V gene: TRBV28
CDR3 protein: CATGTSGRAPYEQYF
CDR3 DNA: TGTGCTACCGGGACTAGCGGGAGGGCCCCCTACGAGCAGTACTTC

clone size: -
J gene: TRBJ1-6
D gene: TRBD1
V gene: TRBV9
CDR3 protein: CASAGQASSYNSPLHF
CDR3 DNA: TGTGCCAGCGCGGGACAGGCGAGCTCCTATAATTCACCCCTCCACTTT

clone size: once
J gene: TRBJ2-7
D gene: -
V gene: TRBV5-1
CDR3 protein: CASSLVGRAPYEQYF
CDR3 DNA: TGCGCCAGCAGCTTGGTGGGCAGGGCCCCCTACGAGCAGTACTTC

clone size: -
J gene: TRBJ1-4
D gene: -
V gene: TRBV2
CDR3 protein: CASSGTAATNEKLFF
CDR3 DNA: TGTGCCAGCAGTGGGACAGCCGCAACTAATGAAAAACTGTTTTTT

clone size: -
J gene: TRBJ1-2
D gene: TRBD1
V gene: TRBV9
CDR3 protein: CASSVGQGHYGYTF
CDR3 DNA: TGTGCCAGCAGCGTGGGACAGGGGCACTATGGCTACACCTTC

clone size: -
J gene: TRBJ1-1
D gene: -
V gene: TRBV6-1
CDR3 protein: CASSEMLGLSYGENTEAFF
CDR3 DNA: TGTGCCAGCAGTGAAATGCTGGGGCTATCTTACGGCGAGAACACTGAAGCTTTCTTT

clone size: -
J gene: TRBJ1-4
D gene: TRBD1
V gene: TRBV5-1
CDR3 protein: CASTHRGRGEKLFF
CDR3 DNA: TGCGCCAGCACGCACAGGGGGCGAGGGGAAAAACTGTTTTTT

clone size: -
J gene: TRBJ1-3
D gene: -
V gene: TRBV6-6
CDR3 protein: CASILAVGSGNTIYF
CDR3 DNA: TGTGCCAGCATCTTAGCCGTGGGCTCTGGAAACACCATATATTTT

clone size: -
J gene: TRBJ2-5
D gene: -
V gene: TRBV7-2
CDR3 protein: CASSLASETQYF
CDR3 DNA: TGTGCCAGCAGCTTAGCCTCAGAGACCCAGTACTTC

clone size: -
J gene: TRBJ1-1
D gene: -
V gene: TRBV18
CDR3 protein: CASSPRQEDTRGAFF
CDR3 DNA: TGTGCCAGCTCGCCGAGACAGGAGGATACCCGGGGAGCTTTCTTT

clone size: -
J gene: TRBJ1-2
D gene: -
V gene: TRBV18
CDR3 protein: CASSPAEGSLGYGYTF
CDR3 DNA: TGTGCCAGCTCACCAGCGGAGGGGTCCCTTGGGTATGGCTACACCTTC

clone size: -
J gene: TRBJ1-1
D gene: -
V gene: TRBV7-9
CDR3 protein: CASRTGLGDQAEAFF
CDR3 DNA: TGTGCCAGCAGAACTGGTCTCGGGGATCAAGCTGAAGCTTTCTTT

clone size: few
J gene: TRBJ1-5
D gene: -
V gene: TRBV19
CDR3 protein: CASSPHGTLSNQPQHF
CDR3 DNA: TGTGCCAGTAGTCCTCACGGGACACTCAGCAATCAGCCCCAGCATTTT

clone size: -
J gene: TRBJ1-6
D gene: -
V gene: TRBV7-2
CDR3 protein: CASRAGIYNSPLHF
CDR3 DNA: TGTGCCAGCAGGGCGGGAATCTATAATTCACCCCTCCACTTT

clone size: -
J gene: TRBJ1-1
D gene: -
V gene: TRBV2
CDR3 protein: CASNRVRTEAFF
CDR3 DNA: TGTGCCAGCAACAGGGTTCGGACTGAAGCTTTCTTT

clone size: -
J gene: TRBJ1-5
D gene: -
V gene: TRBV19
CDR3 protein: CASSMAVNSNQPQHF
CDR3 DNA: TGTGCCAGTAGTATGGCGGTAAATAGCAATCAGCCCCAGCATTTT